The sequence of this T cell receptor beta chain was determined in a study of identifying expanded T cells in peripheral blood. Study conclusions and caveats: Clone count variance between roughly 2-week samples rose with total template count. Differentially abundant clones: 0.95 to 1.5 between replicates, 15 to 17 at 2 to 3 weeks, approximately 18 at four.

This clone occurred once. Antigen unknown. Libraries were prepared by immunoSEQ multiplex PCR; TCRdb keeps only in-frame clonotypes and omits some of them. The table shows around 120,000 clones, with around nine tenths occurring only once. The CDR3 has 14 residues. Trimming took off 3 bases at V and 2 bases at J, with 5 bases between the two ends. Germline V gene data show CDR1 as MNHNS and CDR2 as SASEGT. This chain joins TRBV6-1 and TRBJ2-6; D is unresolved. The sample taken for sequencing was blood. This receptor was taken from a person between 18 and 69 years old in good health. CDR3 amino acids: CASSEWAGANVLTF. The CDR3, as DNA: TGTGCCAGCAGTGAGTGGGCTGGGGCCAACGTCCTGACTTTC.